This T cell receptor beta chain is from a study of long-term antiretroviral therapy in people with HIV. General study findings and limits: Before ART, certain clones expanded, and these dominated the repertoire at all time points.

The V end was cut by 4 bases, the J end by 1 base, with 10 bases between. Germline V lookup: CDR1 MNHEY, CDR2 SMNVEV (reference sequence). The CDR3 has 14 residues. Sequencing used immunoSEQ v3.0 at survey level. Assay: immunoSEQ multiplex PCR; the TCRdb copy retains only in-frame clones and omits some. The table lists roughly 17,000 clones, 91% of them singletons. Regarding this clone: Its antigen remains unknown.

Sequences were derived from unsorted PBMCs, sampled 3 years after starting antiretroviral therapy. The rearrangement uses TRBV27 and TRBJ2-5; TRBD1 might be the D (6 bases). This TCR derives from a man aged 45-60 years with HIV. CDR3 amino acids: CASSSTGPQETQYF. Here the CDR3 DNA reads TGTGCCAGCAGTTCGACAGGTCCCCAAGAGACCCAGTACTTC.